This T cell receptor (beta chain) was documented in a study of blood T cell repertoires in COVID-19. Turning to the study itself: Material from acute and convalescent COVID-19 was sourced from the United States, Italy and Spain.

V lost 6 bases to trimming and J lost 2 bases, with 13 bases between them. The V gene's germline CDR1 is LNHDA and CDR2 SQIVND (reference sequence). This CDR3 has 14 amino acids. Under the authors' procedure: Amplifying reference gene primers gave estimates of nucleated cell counts. Sequencing was performed with immunoSEQ multiplex PCR; in TCRdb, only in-frame clones are kept and a portion is missing. The DNA gave D and trimming, while V, J and clone size come from that table. Here the sample spans hundreds of thousands of clones, approximately 90% being singletons. The sequencing input was peripheral blood. The V and J genes are TRBV19 and TRBJ2-5, with D maybe TRBD2 (5 bases). The sequence derives from a woman aged 45-59 years with active or convalescent COVID-19. The DNA for the CDR3 is TGTGCCAGTAGCGGAGGAGCGGTACAAGAGACCCAGTACTTC. It is translated as CASSGGAVQETQYF.